This T cell receptor (beta chain) was profiled in a study of blood T cell repertoires in COVID-19. Study-level background: Samples taken during acute and convalescent COVID-19 were collected in the United States, Italy and Spain.

V was clipped by 1 base and J by 5 bases; unmatched bases: 6. Germline loops: CDR1 LNHDA, CDR2 SQIVND (reference sequence). The CDR3 totals 15 residues. As processed by the authors: Estimated nucleated cell counts came from reference gene primer amplification. Using immunoSEQ multiplex PCR, the repertoire was profiled, and TCRdb retains in-frame clones only, with some absent. V, J and clone size are those of that table, while D and trimming were read from the DNA. The table lists 100,000 to 150,000 clones, around 83% of them singletons, with roughly 15% in the top ten. Sample: peripheral blood. The sequence derives from a woman between 45 and 60 years old with acute or convalescent COVID-19. The chain joins TRBV19 to TRBJ1-2; 8 nucleotides match TRBD1. The CDR3 here is CASSIGPGQVYGYTF. CDR3 coding DNA: TGTGCCAGTAGTATAGGCCCGGGACAGGTTTATGGCTACACCTTC.